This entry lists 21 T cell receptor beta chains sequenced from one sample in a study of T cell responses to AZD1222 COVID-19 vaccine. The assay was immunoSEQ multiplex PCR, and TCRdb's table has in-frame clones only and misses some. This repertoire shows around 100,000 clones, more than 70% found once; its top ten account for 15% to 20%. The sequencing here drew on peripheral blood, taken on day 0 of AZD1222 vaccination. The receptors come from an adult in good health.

CDR3 region: CASSFRGAGETEAFF. CDR3 nucleotides: TGTGCCAGCAGTTTTCGAGGGGCGGGGGAGACTGAAGCTTTCTTT. V gene TRBV28 combines with J gene TRBJ1-1; D is perhaps TRBD1 (5 bases). The ends were cut back, 3 bases at V and 5 bases at J, with 16 bases in the middle. Per germline, CDR1 MDHEN and CDR2 SYDVKM. The CDR3 spans 15 residues.

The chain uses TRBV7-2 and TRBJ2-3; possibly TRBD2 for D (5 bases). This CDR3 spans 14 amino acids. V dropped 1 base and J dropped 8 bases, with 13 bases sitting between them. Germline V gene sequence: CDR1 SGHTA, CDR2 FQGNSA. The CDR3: CASSLGVASSTQYF. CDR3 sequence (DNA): TGTGCCAGCAGCTTAGGGGTAGCGAGTAGTACGCAGTATTTT.

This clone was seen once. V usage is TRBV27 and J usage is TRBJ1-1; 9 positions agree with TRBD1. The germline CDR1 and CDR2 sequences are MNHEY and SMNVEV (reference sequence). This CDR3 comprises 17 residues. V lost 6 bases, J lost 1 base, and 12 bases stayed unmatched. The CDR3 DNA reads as TGTGCCAGCAGAGATCAACCTCCGGGACAGGGGAACACTGAAGCTTTCTTT. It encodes CASRDQPPGQGNTEAFF.

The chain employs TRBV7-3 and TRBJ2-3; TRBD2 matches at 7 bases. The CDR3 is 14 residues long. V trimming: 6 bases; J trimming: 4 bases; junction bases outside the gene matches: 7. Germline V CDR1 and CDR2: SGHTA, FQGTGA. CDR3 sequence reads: CASRLGGAADTQYF. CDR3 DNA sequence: TGTGCCAGCAGATTGGGAGGGGCGGCAGATACGCAGTATTTT.

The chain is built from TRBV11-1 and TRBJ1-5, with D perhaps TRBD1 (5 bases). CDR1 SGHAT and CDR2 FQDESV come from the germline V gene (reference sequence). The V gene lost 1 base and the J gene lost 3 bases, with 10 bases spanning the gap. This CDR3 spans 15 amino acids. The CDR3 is CASSLGRVNNQPQHF. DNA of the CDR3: TGTGCCAGCAGCTTAGGCAGGGTAAACAATCAGCCCCAGCATTTT.

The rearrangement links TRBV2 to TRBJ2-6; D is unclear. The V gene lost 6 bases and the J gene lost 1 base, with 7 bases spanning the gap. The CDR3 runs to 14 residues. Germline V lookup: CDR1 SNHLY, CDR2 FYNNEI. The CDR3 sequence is CASRGVSGANVLTF. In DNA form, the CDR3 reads TGTGCCAGCAGAGGCGTATCTGGGGCCAACGTCCTGACTTTC. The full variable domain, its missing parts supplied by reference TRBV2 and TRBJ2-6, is EPEVTQTPSHQVTQMGQEVILRCVPISNHLYFYWYRQILGQKVEFLVSFYNNEISEKSEIFDDQFSVERPDGSNFTLKIRSTKLEDSAMYFCASRGVSGANVLTFGAGSRLTVL.

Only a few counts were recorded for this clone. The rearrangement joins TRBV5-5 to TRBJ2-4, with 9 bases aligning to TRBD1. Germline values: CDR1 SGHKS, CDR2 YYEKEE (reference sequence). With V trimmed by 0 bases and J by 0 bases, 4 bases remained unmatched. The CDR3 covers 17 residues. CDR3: CASSLGQGEVAKNIQYF. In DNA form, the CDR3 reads TGTGCCAGCAGCTTGGGACAGGGGGAAGTAGCCAAAAACATTCAGTACTTC.

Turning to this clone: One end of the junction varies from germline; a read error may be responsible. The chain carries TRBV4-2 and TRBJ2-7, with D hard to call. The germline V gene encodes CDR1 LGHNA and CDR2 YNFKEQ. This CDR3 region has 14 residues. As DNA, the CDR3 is TGTGCCAGCAGCCAACTAGGCTCCTCCAACGAGCAGTACTTC. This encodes CASSQLGSSNEQYF.

CDR3 protein: CASSSMGATVDSPLHF. The CDR3 bases are TGTGCCAGTAGTTCAATGGGAGCGACTGTTGATTCACCCCTCCACTTT. The J gene is TRBJ1-6, the V gene TRBV19, with D uncertain. Germline-derived CDR1 and CDR2 are LNHDA and SQIVND (reference sequence). V was clipped by 5 bases and J by 8 bases, with 19 bases between them. The CDR3 contains 16 residues.

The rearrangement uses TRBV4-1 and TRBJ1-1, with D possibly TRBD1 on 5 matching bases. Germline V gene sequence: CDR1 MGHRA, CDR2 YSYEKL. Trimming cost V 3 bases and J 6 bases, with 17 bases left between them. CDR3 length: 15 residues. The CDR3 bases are TGCGCCAGCAGCCACCCCGACAGACTCTCCGCTGAAGCTTTCTTT. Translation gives CASSHPDRLSAEAFF.

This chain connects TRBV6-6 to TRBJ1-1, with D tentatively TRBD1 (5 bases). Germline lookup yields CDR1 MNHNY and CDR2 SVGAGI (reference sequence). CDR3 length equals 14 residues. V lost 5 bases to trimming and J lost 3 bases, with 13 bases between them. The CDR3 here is CASSSDGGDTEAFF. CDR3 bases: TGTGCCAGCAGTAGCGACGGGGGGGACACTGAAGCTTTCTTT.

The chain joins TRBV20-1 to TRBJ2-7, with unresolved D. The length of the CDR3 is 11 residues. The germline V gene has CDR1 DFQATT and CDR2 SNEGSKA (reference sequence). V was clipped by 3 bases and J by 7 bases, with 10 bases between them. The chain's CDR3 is CSASPDPEQYF. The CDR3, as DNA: TGCAGTGCTAGTCCGGACCCAGAGCAGTACTTC.

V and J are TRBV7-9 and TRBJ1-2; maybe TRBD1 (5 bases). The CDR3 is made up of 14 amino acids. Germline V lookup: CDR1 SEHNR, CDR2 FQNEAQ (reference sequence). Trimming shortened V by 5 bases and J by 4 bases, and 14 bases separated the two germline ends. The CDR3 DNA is TGTGCCAGCAGCCTCGGGGGAGGGTCCTATGGCTACACCTTC. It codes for CASSLGGGSYGYTF. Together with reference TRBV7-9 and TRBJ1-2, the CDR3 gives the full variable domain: DTGVSQNPRHKITKRGQNVTFRCDPISEHNRLYWYRQTLGQGPEFLTYFQNEAQLEKSRLLSDRFSAERPKGSFSTLEIQRTEQGDSAMYLCASSLGGGSYGYTFGSGTRLTVV.

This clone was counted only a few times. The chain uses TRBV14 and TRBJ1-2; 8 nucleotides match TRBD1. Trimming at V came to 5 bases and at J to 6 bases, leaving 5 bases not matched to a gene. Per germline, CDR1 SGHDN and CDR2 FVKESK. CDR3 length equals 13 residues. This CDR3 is CASSARQGHGYTF. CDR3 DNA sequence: TGTGCCAGCAGCGCCCGACAGGGGCATGGCTACACCTTC.

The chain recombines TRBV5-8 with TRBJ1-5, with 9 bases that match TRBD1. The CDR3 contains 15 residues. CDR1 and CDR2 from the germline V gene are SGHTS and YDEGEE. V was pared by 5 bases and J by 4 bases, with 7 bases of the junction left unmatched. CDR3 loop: CASSLGTGLNQPQHF. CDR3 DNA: TGTGCCAGCAGTCTGGGGACAGGGCTTAATCAGCCCCAGCATTTT.

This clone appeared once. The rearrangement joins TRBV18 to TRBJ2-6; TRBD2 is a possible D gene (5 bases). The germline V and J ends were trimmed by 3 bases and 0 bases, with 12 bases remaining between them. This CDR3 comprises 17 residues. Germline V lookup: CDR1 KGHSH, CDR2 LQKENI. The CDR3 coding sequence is TGTGCCAGCTCACCGTTTACGGGGAACTCTGGGGCCAACGTCCTGACTTTC. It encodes CASSPFTGNSGANVLTF.

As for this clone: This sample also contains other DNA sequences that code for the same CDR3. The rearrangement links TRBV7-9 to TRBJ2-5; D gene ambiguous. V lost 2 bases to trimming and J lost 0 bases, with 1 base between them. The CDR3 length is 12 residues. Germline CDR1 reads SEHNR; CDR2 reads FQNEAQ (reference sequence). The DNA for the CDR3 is TGTGCCAGCAGCTTAAACCAAGAGACCCAGTACTTC. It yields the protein CASSLNQETQYF.

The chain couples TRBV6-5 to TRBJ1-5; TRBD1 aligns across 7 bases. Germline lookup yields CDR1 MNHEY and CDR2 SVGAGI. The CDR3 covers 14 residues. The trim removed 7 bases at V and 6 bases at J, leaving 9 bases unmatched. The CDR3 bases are TGTGCCAGCAAGGGGGCGGGGAATCGTCAGCCCCAGCATTTT. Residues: CASKGAGNRQPQHF.

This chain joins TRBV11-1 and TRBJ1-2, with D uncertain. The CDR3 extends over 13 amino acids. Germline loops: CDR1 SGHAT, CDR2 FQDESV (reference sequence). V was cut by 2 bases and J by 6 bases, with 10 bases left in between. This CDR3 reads CASSLRATDGYTF. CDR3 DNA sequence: TGTGCCAGCAGCTTACGCGCAACGGATGGCTACACCTTC.

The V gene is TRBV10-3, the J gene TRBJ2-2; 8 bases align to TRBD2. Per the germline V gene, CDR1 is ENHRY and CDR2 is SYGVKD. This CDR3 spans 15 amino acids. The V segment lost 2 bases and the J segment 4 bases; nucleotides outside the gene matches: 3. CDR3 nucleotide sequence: TGTGCCATCAGTGAGATAGCGGGGTTCACCGGGGAGCTGTTTTTT. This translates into CAISEIAGFTGELFF.

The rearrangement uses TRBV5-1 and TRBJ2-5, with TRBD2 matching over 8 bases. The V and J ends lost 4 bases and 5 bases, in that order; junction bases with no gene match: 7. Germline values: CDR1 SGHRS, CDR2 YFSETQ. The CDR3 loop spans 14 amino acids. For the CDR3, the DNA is TGCGCCAGCAGCCTGGCGGGGGGCGTGGAGACCCAGTACTTC. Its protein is CASSLAGGVETQYF.